This T cell receptor (beta chain) was obtained from a study of cytomegalovirus exposure and HLA in healthy donors. This clone has a handful of counts. Its antigen is undetermined. Primers: 60 Vbeta forward and 13 Jbeta reverse. Profiling relied on immunoSEQ multiplex PCR, and the TCRdb table lists in-frame clones only, not all of them. In the table there are about 140,000 clones, roughly 80% of which are singletons. Trimming shortened V by 0 bases and J by 4 bases, and 7 bases separated the two germline ends. CDR3 length equals 14 residues. Germline CDR1 SGHRS, CDR2 YFSETQ. Whole-study results and caveats: Researchers left out some V segments, among them TRBV6-2 and TRBV6-3, as indistinguishable. In an earlier analysis, most TCR beta V segments were productive about 87% or about 30% of the time. A likely sequencing artifact accounted for one observed cluster of highly shared sequence variants. As a later analysis revealed, the rate of TCR association differed by HLA locus, with DRB1 most and HLA-C fewest.

V gene TRBV5-1 combines with J gene TRBJ2-2; perhaps TRBD1 as D (5 bases). The sequence derives from a man aged 25 to 40 in good health and CMV-seronegative. Material: PBMCs. The CDR3 loop reads CASSLGQLTGELFF. DNA of the CDR3: TGCGCCAGCAGCTTGGGACAGCTCACCGGGGAGCTGTTTTTT. The entire variable domain, with the rest obtained from reference TRBV5-1 and TRBJ2-2, is as follows: KAGVTQTPRYLIKTRGQQVTLSCSPISGHRSVSWYQQTPGQGLQFLFEYFSETQRNKGNFPGRFSGRQFSNSRSEMNVSTLELGDSALYLCASSLGQLTGELFFGEGSRLTVL.